One T cell receptor (beta chain) is described in this entry. Its antigen has not been determined. One junction end disagrees with the germline gene, perhaps due to a read error. The sample's time point label, in plain terms: blood at routine non-recurrence follow-up after resection. TCR sequencing used whole RNA extracted from tumor and nontumor lung tissue, or from cryopreserved PBMC samples, without cell sorting. Only patients with enough RNA available from two or more tumor regions were chosen for TCR sequencing. Libraries were prepared through 5' RACE. The data were produced on a NextSeq 500. The TCR library protocol attached a unique molecular identifier to each TCR cDNA molecule to allow correction of PCR and sequencing errors. The original methods were these. TCR identification, UMI-based error correction and CDR3 extraction were performed with Decombinator tools. TCRs above a frequency of 2 per 1,000, corresponding to the top 1% of the tumor frequency distribution, were defined as expanded. Renyi diversity was calculated using the R vegan package after each repertoire was subsampled 100 times to 5,000 TCRs. CDR3 similarity networks were built from amino acid triplet string-kernel similarity, with CDR3s being connected when pairwise similarity was above 0.82. TCRdb reran the public reads through fastp at Q25 and MiXCR, keeping productive beta chains. CDR3 protein sequences are deduplicated, and each keeps its most common genes and DNA. The V and J calls, along with clone size, are taken from TCRdb and not from the paper's own processing. Present in this sample are about 94,000 distinct CDR3 sequences, 15% to 20% of which were seen just once. In total, the top ten clones hold 20% to 25% of the sample.

The sample belongs to a study of spatial heterogeneity in lung cancer (dated by TCRdb to between 2017 and 2020). Turning to the overall study: Donors were under 95 patients with early-stage, untreated non-small cell lung cancer from the lung TRACERx cohort. In the raw uncorrected reads, each unique combination of TCR and UMI appeared more than ten times on average. TCR repertoire features were related to nonsynonymous mutation counts determined by whole-exome sequencing of tumor tissue. Both alpha and beta chains were TCR-sequenced in samples taken at surgery, namely 220 tumor regions, 61 to 65 matched nontumor lung samples and 56 PBMC samples. In non-small cell lung cancer, the study quantitatively compared TCR alpha and beta repertoires across several tumor regions, matched nontumor lung, and blood. Beta-chain transcripts were consistently detected in greater numbers than alpha-chain transcripts, which likely reflects a higher abundance of beta-chain transcripts. Follow-up PBMC samples were sequenced whenever the samples were available, and the median time to follow-up was two to three years after resection. Overall results and qualifications from the work: Confirming at a functional level the hypothesis that regional TCRs recognize regional mutations was considered to require additional single-cell paired TCR alpha and beta sequencing. Comparisons of baseline and follow-up blood repertoires included only about 15 patients. Ubiquitous expanded tumor TCRs were detected in blood more often at tumor resection than at routine follow-up.

Including cysteine and phenylalanine, the CDR3 has 14 amino acids. Only the CDR3 part of the read is kept: 42 bases, read in frame from the first base. CDR1 and CDR2, looked up from the germline V gene (reference sequence), are SGHNT and YYREEE. The sequence was obtained from a male donor with early-stage non-small cell lung cancer. This sequence uses TRBV5-4 and TRBJ2-3; no D gene is confidently identified. This specimen was PBMCs, taken at follow-up. The CDR3 protein: CASSLGTSIDTQYF. The DNA reads TGTGCCAGCAGCTTGGGAACGAGCATAGATACGCAGTATTTT.